This T cell receptor beta chain was obtained from a study of PD-1 blockade in classical Hodgkin lymphoma. Study-wide context: Every 2 weeks, patients got 3 mg/kg intravenous nivolumab. Findings of the study overall: The study found complete responders had baseline diversity similar to newly diagnosed patients. At C4D1, TCR diversity had climbed significantly for CD4+ cells, though not for CD8+ cells. When set against healthy donors, newly diagnosed patients were reported to show lower baseline TCR diversity.

As for this clone: The antigen is not known.

All patients relapsed after autologous stem cell transplantation, and brentuximab vedotin exposure varied. Repertoires were generated with immunoSEQ multiplex PCR, while TCRdb's copy carries only in-frame clones and drops some. The repertoire consists of about 20,000 clones, with roughly 73% occurring once and the leading ten covering around a quarter. The J segment lost 0 bases and the V segment lost 2 bases, leaving 12 bases of the junction unmatched. CDR3 length: 18 residues. The V gene's germline CDR1 is WNHNN and CDR2 SYGVQD (reference sequence). The clonotype comes from a human donor with classical Hodgkin lymphoma. Source: peripheral blood mononuclear cells (PBMCs), taken before the second cycle of nivolumab. The gene calls are TRBV10-1 and TRBJ1-1; 7 positions match TRBD1. The CDR3 nucleotides read TGCGCCAGCAGTGAGGCGATGGAGGGGGCGAGGGTGAACACTGAAGCTTTCTTT. It encodes CASSEAMEGARVNTEAFF.